This paragraph covers one T cell receptor (beta chain) sequence. Trimming took off 6 bases at V and 3 bases at J, with 20 bases between the two ends. CDR3 size: 16 residues. Germline V gene lookup returns CDR1 MDHEN and CDR2 SYDVKM. This entry belongs to a study of technical replicates of blood from a handful of donors. Some clones are missing from TCRdb's copy, which holds only in-frame ones; the method was immunoSEQ multiplex PCR. Of 75,000 to 90,000 clones in the sample, about 93% were seen once. The chain recombines TRBV28 with TRBJ2-5, with D possibly being TRBD2 (7 bases). The sequence was collected from a human donor in good health. The specimen was T cells isolated from PBMCs. CDR3: CASSPGWAGAKETQYF. The CDR3 DNA follows: TGTGCCAGCAGCCCCGGTTGGGCGGGGGCTAAAGAGACCCAGTACTTC.